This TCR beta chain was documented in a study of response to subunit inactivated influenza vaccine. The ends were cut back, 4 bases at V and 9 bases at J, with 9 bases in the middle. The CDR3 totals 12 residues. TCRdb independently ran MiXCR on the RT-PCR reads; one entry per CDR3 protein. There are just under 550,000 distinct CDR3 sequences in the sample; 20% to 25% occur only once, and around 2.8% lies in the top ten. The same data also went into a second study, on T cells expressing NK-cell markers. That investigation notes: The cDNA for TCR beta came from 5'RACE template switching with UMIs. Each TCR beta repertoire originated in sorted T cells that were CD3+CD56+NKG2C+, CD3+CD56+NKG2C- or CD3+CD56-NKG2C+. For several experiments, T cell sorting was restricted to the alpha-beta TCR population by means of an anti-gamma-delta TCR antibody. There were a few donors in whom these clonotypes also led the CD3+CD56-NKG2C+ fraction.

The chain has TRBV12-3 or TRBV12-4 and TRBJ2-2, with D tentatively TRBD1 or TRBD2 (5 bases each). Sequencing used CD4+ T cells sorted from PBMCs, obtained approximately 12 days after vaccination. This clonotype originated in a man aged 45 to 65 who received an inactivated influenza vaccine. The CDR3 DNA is TGTGCCAGCAGTTCGGGACCCCGGGAGCTGTTTTTT. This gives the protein CASSSGPRELFF.